This TCR beta chain was recovered during a study of cytomegalovirus exposure and HLA in healthy donors. Losses at the gene ends were 5 bases for V and 0 bases for J; bases not matched to a gene: 1. The CDR3 spans 14 residues. Germline V gives CDR1 MNHEY, CDR2 SMNVEV (reference sequence). Points on this clone: Its antigen is unknown.

The PCR employed 60 Vbeta primers together with 13 Jbeta primers. TCRdb's copy holds only in-frame clones and misses some; the assay was immunoSEQ multiplex PCR. The sample lists around 160,000 clones, around 80% occurring once. Notes on the study in general: Cytomegalovirus association was assigned to more than 150 TCR beta chains.

The donors comprised healthy bone marrow donors. Sequences were obtained from PBMCs. The clonotype was recovered from a woman aged 40 to 50 in good health and CMV-seropositive. The chain employs TRBV27 and TRBJ2-1, with 7 bases matching TRBD2. The CDR3 loop is CASSERDSYNEQFF. The CDR3 nucleotides read TGTGCCAGCAGTGAGCGGGACTCCTACAATGAGCAGTTCTTC.